This T cell receptor (beta chain) emerged from a study of T cells in women clearing cervical HPV infection. Sequenced by immunoSEQ multiplex PCR; TCRdb stores in-frame clones only, minus some. The table for this sample gives tens of thousands of clones. A word on this clone: The read comes to an end 3 residues before the CDR3 does, leaving the germline J gene to fill in the end.

The CDR3 length is 15 residues. After removal of 6 bases from V and 4 bases from J, the junction contained 12 bases not matched to a gene. Germline loops: CDR1 DFQATT, CDR2 SNEGSKA (reference sequence). The clonotype was recovered from a woman aged 18 to 75 with a cervical HPV16 infection that either progressed to CIN3+ or cleared (not recorded which). Material for sequencing was blood buffy coat. The genes are TRBV20-1 and TRBJ2-1; 7 bases map to TRBD2. The CDR3 DNA, read in part, is TGCAGTGCCCCACCGGAAAGCGGGAATTACAATGAG. The encoded protein is CSAPPESGNYNE. The full CDR3 protein is CSAPPESGNYNEQFF.